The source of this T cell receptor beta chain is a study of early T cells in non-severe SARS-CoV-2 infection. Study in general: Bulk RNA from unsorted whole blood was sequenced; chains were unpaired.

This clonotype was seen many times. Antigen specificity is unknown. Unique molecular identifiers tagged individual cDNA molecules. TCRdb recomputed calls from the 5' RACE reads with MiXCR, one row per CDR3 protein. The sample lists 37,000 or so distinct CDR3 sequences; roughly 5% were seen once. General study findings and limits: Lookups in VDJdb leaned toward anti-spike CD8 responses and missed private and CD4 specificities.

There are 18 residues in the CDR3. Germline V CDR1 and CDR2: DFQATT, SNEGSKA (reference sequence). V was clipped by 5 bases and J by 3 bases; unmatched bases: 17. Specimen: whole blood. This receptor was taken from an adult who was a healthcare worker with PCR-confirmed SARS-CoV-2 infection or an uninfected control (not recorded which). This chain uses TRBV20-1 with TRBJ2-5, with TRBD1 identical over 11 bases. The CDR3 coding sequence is TGCAGTGCTCGTGGACAGGGGGCGACCGCGCAGGGGGAAGAGACCCAGTACTTC. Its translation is CSARGQGATAQGEETQYF.